The T cell receptor beta chain under discussion was sequenced for a study of metastatic and nonmetastatic thyroid tumors. Study at large: The authors compared repertoires across blood and tumor or nodule tissue from malignant and benign thyroid patients.

This clone occurred a few times. What it binds is unknown. This could be a read error, since a much larger clone is one nucleotide away. The V segment lost 3 bases and the J segment 3 bases; nucleotides outside the gene matches: 4. Germline V gene lookup returns CDR1 SQVTM and CDR2 ANQGSEA. This CDR3 contains 14 residues. Findings of the study overall: Benign nodules reportedly had significantly lower TCR beta diversity than malignant thyroid tumors in blood and tumor.

Treatment of any kind had been given to no patient before thyroid surgery. As handled by the study authors: A distant-metastasis classifier for papillary thyroid cancer was built using CDR3 differences across clinicopathological groups. TCRdb called clones again from the PCR reads with MiXCR. These V and J calls originate from TCRdb's pipeline instead of the authors' own analysis. The data contain tens of thousands of clones, approximately 25% of them singletons. This rearrangement joins TRBV29-1 to TRBJ2-3; 9 positions match TRBD1. The sample consisted of blood. This sequence originates from a female donor with papillary thyroid cancer or a benign thyroid nodule (not recorded which). Some clones in this sample may be carry-over from other donors' samples. The CDR3: CSVERTGVTDTQYF. DNA of the CDR3: TGCAGCGTTGAGCGGACAGGGGTGACAGATACGCAGTATTTT.